This T cell receptor beta chain was observed in a study of CD8+CD57+ T cells in acquired aplastic anemia. Study background: Sorting CD4+ and CD8+ cells gave DNA averaging roughly 3.2 ug.

A single count supports this clonotype. CD8+CD57+ cell expansion, shown by flow cytometry, had occurred in the patients selected for sequencing. A severe acquired aplastic anemia diagnosis applied to all patients. Profiles of TCR beta VDJ and CDR3 were generated from a genomic DNA template. TCRdb processed the reads anew with MiXCR; each CDR3 protein has one entry. The sample carries roughly 500,000 distinct CDR3 sequences, 25% to 40% recorded once. Germline CDR1 is SEHNR and CDR2 is FQNEAQ (reference sequence). The CDR3 sequence is 13 residues long. Trimming shortened V by 4 bases and J by 9 bases, and 15 bases separated the two germline ends.

What was sequenced was sorted CD4+, CD8+, or CD8+CD57+ T cells (not recorded which) from PBMCs. The chain is built from TRBV7-9 and TRBJ1-1, with D maybe TRBD1 (6 bases). The receptor's source is a human donor with aplastic anemia. The CDR3 is CASSSNREGKAFF. CDR3 DNA: TGTGCCAGCAGCTCCAACAGGGAAGGGAAAGCTTTCTTT.